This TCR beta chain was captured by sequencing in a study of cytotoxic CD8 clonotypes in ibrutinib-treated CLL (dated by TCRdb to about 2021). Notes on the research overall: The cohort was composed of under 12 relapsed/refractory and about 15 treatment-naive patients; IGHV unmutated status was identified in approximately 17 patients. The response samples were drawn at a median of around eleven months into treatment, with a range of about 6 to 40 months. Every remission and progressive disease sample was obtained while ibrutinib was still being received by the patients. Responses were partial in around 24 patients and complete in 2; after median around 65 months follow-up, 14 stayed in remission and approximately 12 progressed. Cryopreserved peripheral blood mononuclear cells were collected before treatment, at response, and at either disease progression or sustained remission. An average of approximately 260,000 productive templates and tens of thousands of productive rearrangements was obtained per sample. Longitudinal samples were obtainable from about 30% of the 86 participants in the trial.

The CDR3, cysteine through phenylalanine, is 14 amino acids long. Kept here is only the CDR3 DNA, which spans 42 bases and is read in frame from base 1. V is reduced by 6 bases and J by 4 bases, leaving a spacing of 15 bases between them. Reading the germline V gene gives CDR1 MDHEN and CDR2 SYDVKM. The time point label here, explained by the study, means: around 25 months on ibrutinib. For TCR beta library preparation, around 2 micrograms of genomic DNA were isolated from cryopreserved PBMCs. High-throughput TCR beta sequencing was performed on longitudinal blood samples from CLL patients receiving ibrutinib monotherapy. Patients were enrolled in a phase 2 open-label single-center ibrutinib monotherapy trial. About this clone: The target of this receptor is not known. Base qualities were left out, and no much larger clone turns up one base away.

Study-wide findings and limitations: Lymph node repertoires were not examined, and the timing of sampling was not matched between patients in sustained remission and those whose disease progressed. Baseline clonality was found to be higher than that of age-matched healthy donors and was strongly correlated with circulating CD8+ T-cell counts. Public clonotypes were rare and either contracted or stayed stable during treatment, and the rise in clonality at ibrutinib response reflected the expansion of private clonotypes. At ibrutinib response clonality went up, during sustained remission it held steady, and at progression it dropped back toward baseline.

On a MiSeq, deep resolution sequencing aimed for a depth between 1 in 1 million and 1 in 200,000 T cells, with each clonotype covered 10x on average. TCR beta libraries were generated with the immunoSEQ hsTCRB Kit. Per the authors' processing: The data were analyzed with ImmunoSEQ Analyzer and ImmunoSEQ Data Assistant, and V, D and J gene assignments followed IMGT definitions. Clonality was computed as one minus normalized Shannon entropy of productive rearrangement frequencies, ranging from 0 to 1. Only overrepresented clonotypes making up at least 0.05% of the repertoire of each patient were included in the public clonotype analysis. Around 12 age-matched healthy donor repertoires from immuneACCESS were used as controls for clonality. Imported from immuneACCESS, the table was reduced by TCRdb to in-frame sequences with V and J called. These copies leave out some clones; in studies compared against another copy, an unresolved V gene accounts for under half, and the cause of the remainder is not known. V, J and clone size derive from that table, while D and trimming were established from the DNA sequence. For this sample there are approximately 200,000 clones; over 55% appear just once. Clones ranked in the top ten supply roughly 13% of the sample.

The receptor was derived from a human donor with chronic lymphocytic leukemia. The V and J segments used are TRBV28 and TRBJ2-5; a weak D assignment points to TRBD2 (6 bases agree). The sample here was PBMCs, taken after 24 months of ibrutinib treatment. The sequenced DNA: TGTGCCAGCAGACCAAGCGGGTCCTCAGAGACCCAGTACTTC. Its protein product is CASRPSGSSETQYF.